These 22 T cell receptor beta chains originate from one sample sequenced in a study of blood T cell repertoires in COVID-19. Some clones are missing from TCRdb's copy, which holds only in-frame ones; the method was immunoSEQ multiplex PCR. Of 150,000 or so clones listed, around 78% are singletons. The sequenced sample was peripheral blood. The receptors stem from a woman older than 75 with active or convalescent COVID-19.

The CDR3 sequence: CASSHSDTQYF. The CDR3 DNA sequence: TGTGCCAGCAGCCACTCGGATACGCAGTATTTT. This chain links TRBV6-2 or TRBV6-3 with TRBJ2-3, with no clear D. Germline CDR1 is MNHEY and CDR2 is SVGEGT. Trimming stripped 6 bases from V and 6 bases from J, with 7 bases between. CDR3 length: 11 amino acids.

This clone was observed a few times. This chain's CDR3 is CAISENPIGVGANEKLFF. The CDR3 DNA reads TGTGCCATCAGTGAGAACCCCATCGGTGTAGGGGCTAATGAAAAACTGTTTTTT. The V call is TRBV10-3, the J call TRBJ1-4; D is perhaps TRBD1 (5 bases). V lost 2 bases, J lost 3 bases, and 19 bases lay in between. Germline loops: CDR1 ENHRY, CDR2 SYGVKD. The CDR3 is 18 amino acids.

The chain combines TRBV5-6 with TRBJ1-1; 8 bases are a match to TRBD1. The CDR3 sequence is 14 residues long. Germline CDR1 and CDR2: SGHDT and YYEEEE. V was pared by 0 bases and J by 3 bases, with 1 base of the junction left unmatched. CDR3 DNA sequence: TGTGCCAGCAGCTTGGCGGACAGGGACACTGAAGCTTTCTTT. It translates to CASSLADRDTEAFF.

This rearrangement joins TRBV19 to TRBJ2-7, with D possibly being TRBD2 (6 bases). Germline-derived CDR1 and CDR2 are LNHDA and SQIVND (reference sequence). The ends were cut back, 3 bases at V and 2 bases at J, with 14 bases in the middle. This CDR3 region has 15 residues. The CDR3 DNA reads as TGTGCCAGTAGTATTGGAGGGACTTCGGCCTACGAGCAGTACTTC. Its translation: CASSIGGTSAYEQYF.

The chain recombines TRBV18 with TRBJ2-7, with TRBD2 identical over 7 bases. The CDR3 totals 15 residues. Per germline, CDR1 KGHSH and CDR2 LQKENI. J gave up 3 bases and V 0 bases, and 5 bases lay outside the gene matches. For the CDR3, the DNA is TGTGCCAGCTCACCACCGGGAGGGTCGGGCTACGAGCAGTACTTC. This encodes CASSPPGGSGYEQYF.

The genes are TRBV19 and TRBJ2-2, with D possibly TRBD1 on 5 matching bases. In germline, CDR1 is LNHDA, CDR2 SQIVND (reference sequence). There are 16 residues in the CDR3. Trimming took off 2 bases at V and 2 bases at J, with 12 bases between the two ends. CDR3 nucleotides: TGTGCCAGTAGTATAACGGGTGGGGCTAACACCGGGGAGCTGTTTTTT. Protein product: CASSITGGANTGELFF.

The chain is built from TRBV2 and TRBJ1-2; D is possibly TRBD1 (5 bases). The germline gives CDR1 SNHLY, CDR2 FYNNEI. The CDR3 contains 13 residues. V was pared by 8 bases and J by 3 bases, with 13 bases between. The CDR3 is CASGGSLDYGYTF. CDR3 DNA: TGTGCCAGCGGGGGGAGTTTGGACTATGGCTACACCTTC.

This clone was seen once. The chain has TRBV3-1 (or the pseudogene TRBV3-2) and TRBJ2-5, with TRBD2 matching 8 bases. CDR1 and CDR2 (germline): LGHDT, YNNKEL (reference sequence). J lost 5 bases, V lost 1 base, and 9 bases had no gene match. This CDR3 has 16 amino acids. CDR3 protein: CASSQVPGGRTETQYF. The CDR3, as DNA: TGTGCCAGCAGCCAAGTTCCGGGGGGGCGTACGGAGACCCAGTACTTC.

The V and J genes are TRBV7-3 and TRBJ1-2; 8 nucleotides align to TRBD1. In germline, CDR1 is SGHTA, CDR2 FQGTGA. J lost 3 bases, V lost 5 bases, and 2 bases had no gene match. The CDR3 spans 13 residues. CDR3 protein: CASSQQGDYGYTF. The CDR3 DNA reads TGTGCCAGCAGCCAACAGGGGGACTATGGCTACACCTTC.

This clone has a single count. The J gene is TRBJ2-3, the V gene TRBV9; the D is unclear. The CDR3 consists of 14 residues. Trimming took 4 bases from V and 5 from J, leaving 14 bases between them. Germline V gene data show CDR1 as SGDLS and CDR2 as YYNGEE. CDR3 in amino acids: CASSPNAGGDTQYF. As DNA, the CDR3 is TGTGCCAGCAGCCCAAATGCAGGTGGAGATACGCAGTATTTT. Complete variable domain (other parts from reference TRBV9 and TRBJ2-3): DSGVTQTPKHLITATGQRVTLRCSPRSGDLSVYWYQQSLDQGLQFLIQYYNGEERAKGNILERFSAQQFPDLHSELNLSSLELGDSALYFCASSPNAGGDTQYFGPGTRLTVL.

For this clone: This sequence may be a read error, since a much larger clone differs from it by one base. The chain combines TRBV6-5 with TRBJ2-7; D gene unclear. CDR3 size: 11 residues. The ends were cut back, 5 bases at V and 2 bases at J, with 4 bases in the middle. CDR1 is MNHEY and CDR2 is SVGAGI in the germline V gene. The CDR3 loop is CASSTAYEQYF. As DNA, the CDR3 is TGTGCCAGCAGTACAGCCTACGAGCAGTACTTC.

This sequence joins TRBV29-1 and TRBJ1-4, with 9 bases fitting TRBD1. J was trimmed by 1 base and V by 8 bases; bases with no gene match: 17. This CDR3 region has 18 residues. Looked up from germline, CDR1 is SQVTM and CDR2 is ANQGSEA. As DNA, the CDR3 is TGCAGCAACACCAGGGGACAGGGTGATCTGGAAACTAATGAAAAACTGTTTTTT. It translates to CSNTRGQGDLETNEKLFF. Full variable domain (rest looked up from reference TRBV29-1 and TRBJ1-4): SAVISQKPSRDICQRGTSLTIQCQVDSQVTMMFWYRQQPGQSLTLIATANQGSEATYESGFVIDKFPISRPNLTFSTLTVSNMSPEDSSIYLCSNTRGQGDLETNEKLFFGSGTQLSVL.

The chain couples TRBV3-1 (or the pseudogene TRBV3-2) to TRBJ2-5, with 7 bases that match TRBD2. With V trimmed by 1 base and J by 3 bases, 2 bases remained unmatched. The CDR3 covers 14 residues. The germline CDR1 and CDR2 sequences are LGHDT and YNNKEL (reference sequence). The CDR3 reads CASSQVGGKETQYF. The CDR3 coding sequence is TGTGCCAGCAGCCAAGTGGGGGGGAAAGAGACCCAGTACTTC.

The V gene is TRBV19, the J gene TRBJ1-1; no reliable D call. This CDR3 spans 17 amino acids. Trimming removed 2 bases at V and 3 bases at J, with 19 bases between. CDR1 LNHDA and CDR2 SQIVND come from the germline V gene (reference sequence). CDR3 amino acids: CASSIIPLAGRDTEAFF. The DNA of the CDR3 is TGTGCCAGTAGTATAATCCCCCTTGCGGGCCGAGACACTGAAGCTTTCTTT.

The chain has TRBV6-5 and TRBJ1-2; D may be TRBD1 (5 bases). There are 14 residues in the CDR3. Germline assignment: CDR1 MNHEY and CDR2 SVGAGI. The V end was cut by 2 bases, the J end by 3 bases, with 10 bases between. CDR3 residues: CASSYLQGDYGYTF. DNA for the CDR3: TGTGCCAGCAGTTACCTCCAGGGTGACTATGGCTACACCTTC.

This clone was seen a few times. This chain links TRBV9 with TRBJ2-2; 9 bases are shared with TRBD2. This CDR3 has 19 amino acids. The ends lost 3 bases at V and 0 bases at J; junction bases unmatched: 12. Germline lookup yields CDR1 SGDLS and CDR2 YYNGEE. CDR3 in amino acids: CASSGTVERGVSNTGELFF. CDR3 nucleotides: TGTGCCAGCAGCGGTACCGTGGAGCGGGGGGTTTCGAACACCGGGGAGCTGTTTTTT.

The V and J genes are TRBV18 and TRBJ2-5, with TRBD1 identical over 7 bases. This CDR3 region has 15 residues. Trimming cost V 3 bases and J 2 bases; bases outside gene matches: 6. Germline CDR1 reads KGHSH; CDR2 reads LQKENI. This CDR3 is CASSPTGTAQETQYF. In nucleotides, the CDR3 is TGTGCCAGCTCACCCACCGGGACAGCTCAAGAGACCCAGTACTTC.

The CDR3 spells CASSPPRRGEKLFF. CDR3 nucleotide sequence: TGTGCCAGCAGTCCCCCGAGGCGCGGTGAAAAACTGTTTTTT. The chain carries TRBV28 and TRBJ1-4, with unresolved D. This CDR3 is 14 amino acids long. The V and J ends lost 5 bases and 7 bases respectively, with 14 bases between them. Germline loops: CDR1 MDHEN, CDR2 SYDVKM.

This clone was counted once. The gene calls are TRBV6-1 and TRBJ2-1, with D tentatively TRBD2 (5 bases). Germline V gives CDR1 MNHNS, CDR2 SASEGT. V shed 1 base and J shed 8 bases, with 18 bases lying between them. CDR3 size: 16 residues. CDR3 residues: CASSEVWATGMHEQFF. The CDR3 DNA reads TGTGCCAGCAGTGAAGTGTGGGCGACCGGGATGCATGAGCAGTTCTTC.

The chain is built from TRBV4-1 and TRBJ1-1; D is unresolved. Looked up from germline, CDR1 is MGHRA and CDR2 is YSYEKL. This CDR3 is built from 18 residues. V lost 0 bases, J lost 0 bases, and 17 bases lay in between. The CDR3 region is CASSQDPPETMVNTEAFF. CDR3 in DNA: TGCGCCAGCAGCCAAGATCCCCCAGAAACGATGGTGAACACTGAAGCTTTCTTT.

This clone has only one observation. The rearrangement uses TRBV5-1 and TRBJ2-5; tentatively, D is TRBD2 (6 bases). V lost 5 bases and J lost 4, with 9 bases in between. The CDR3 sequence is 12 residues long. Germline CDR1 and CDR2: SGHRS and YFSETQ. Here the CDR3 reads CASSQEGETQYF. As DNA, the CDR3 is TGCGCCAGCAGTCAGGAGGGAGAGACCCAGTACTTC.

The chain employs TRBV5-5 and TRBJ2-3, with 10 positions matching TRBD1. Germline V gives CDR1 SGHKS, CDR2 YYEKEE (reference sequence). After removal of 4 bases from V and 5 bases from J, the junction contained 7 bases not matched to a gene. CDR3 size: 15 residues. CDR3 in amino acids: CASSRQGAKVDTQYF. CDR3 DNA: TGTGCCAGCAGCAGACAGGGGGCGAAAGTAGATACGCAGTATTTT.